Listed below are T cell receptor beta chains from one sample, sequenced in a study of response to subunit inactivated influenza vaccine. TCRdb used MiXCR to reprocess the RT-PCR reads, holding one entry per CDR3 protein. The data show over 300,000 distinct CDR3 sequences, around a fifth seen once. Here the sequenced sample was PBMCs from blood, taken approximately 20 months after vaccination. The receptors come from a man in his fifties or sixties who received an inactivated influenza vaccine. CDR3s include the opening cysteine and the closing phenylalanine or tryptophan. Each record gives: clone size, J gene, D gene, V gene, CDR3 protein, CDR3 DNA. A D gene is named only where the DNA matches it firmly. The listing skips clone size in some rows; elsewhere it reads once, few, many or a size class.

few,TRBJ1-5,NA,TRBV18,CASSPEGNRAQPQHF,TGTGCCAGCTCACCAGAGGGTAACCGGGCTCAGCCCCAGCATTTT
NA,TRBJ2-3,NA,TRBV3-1,CASSRTRVPDTQYF,TGTGCCAGCAGCCGGACCCGGGTGCCAGATACGCAGTATTTT
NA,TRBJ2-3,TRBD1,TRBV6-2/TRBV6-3,CASSLAGQVGVTQYF,TGTGCCAGCAGCCTCGCCGGACAGGTCGGGGTCACGCAGTATTTT
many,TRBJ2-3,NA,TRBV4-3,CASSQGGGGSTDTQYF,TGCGCCAGCAGCCAGGGGGGCGGGGGCAGCACAGATACGCAGTATTTT
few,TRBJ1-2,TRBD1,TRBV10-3,CAISERTGGNYGYTF,TGTGCCATCAGTGAGAGGACAGGGGGGAACTATGGCTACACCTTC
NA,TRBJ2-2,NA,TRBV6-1,CASVAPTSTGELFF,TGTGCCAGCGTGGCCCCTACATCCACCGGGGAGCTGTTTTTT
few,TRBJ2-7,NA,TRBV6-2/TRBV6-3,CASRRGTSYEQYF,TGTGCCAGCAGACGTGGGACTTCCTACGAGCAGTACTTC
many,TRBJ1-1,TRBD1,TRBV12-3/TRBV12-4,CASSSLYGSTGRTEAFF,TGTGCCAGCAGTTCACTATATGGTTCGACAGGGCGGACTGAAGCTTTCTTT
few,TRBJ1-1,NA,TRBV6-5,CASSSGGVIMNTEAFF,TGTGCCAGCAGTTCGGGCGGGGTTATCATGAACACTGAAGCTTTCTTT
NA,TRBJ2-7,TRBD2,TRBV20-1,CSARGLAAYEQYF,TGCAGTGCTAGAGGACTAGCGGCCTACGAGCAGTACTTC
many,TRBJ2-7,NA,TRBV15,CATSRDSVTGTYEQYF,TGTGCCACCAGCAGAGATAGTGTAACAGGTACCTACGAGCAGTACTTC
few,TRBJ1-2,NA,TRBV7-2,CASSPTGTRGGYTF,TGTGCCAGCAGCCCCACAGGGACGAGGGGTGGCTACACCTTC
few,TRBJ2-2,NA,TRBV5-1,CASSRLVSAGELFF,TGCGCCAGCAGCCGTCTAGTGAGCGCCGGGGAGCTGTTTTTT
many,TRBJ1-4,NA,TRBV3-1,CASSTGRNEKLFF,TGTGCCAGCAGCACGGGCCGAAATGAAAAACTGTTTTTT
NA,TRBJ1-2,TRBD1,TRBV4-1,CASSRQGALSYGYTF,TGCGCCAGCAGCCGTCAGGGGGCGCTGAGCTATGGCTACACCTTC
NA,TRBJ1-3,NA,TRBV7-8,CASSLRADISGNTIYF,TGTGCCAGCAGCTTAAGGGCAGACATCTCTGGAAACACCATATATTTT
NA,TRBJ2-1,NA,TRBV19,CASSIDRGNEQFF,TGTGCCAGTAGTATAGACCGAGGAAATGAGCAGTTCTTC
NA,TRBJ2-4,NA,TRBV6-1,CASTLDDAKNIQYF,TGTGCCAGCACCTTAGATGACGCCAAAAACATTCAGTACTTC
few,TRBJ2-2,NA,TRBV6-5,CASSYSGPNTGELFF,TGTGCCAGCAGTTACTCCGGGCCAAACACCGGGGAGCTGTTTTTT
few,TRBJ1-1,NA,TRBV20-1,CSARDFKPNTEAFF,TGCAGTGCTAGAGATTTCAAGCCGAACACTGAAGCTTTCTTT
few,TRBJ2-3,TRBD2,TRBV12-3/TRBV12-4,CASSSRTSGSHTQYF,TGTGCCAGCAGCTCCCGGACTAGCGGGAGTCATACGCAGTATTTT
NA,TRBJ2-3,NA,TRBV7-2,CASSFGLARRIDTQYF,TGTGCCAGCAGCTTCGGGCTAGCGCGAAGGATAGATACGCAGTATTTT
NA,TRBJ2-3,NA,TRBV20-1,CSAPINFLDTQYF,TGCAGTGCTCCCATCAATTTTTTAGATACGCAGTATTTT
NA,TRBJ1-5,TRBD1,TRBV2,CASSEVGGGQAQHF,TGTGCCAGCAGTGAAGTAGGGGGCGGTCAGGCCCAGCATTTT
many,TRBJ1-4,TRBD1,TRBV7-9,CASSLEDRVGEKLFF,TGTGCCAGCAGCTTAGAAGACAGGGTTGGTGAAAAACTGTTTTTT
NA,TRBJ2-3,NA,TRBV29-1,CSVEMWGTTDTQYF,TGCAGCGTTGAAATGTGGGGAACCACAGATACGCAGTATTTT
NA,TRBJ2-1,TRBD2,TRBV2,CASRGPGTSGKQFF,TGTGCCAGCAGGGGACCCGGGACTAGCGGGAAGCAGTTCTTC
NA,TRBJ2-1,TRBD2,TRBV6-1,CASSATSGLGTNEQFF,TGTGCCAGCAGTGCAACCTCGGGACTAGGAACCAATGAGCAGTTCTTC